This T cell receptor beta chain emerged from a study of OX40 agonist ivuxolimab in advanced cancers. V lost 1 base and J lost 5; bases outside the gene matches: 9. CDR1 is SGHTA, CDR2 FQGNSA, per germline. CDR3 length: 16 amino acids. Here immunoSEQ multiplex PCR was the method, and the copy in TCRdb shows in-frame clones only, minus some. This sample carries 85,000 to 100,000 clones, approximately 94% of them seen once, and the ten largest clones take 0.15% to 0.2%. This specimen was CD4+ or CD8+ T cells sorted from blood, taken in a trial of the OX40 agonist ivuxolimab. The chain carries TRBV7-2 and TRBJ2-5; 8 bases fit TRBD2. The clonotype originates from an adult with an advanced solid tumor such as melanoma, head and neck, liver or kidney cancer. CDR3 in DNA: TGTGCCAGCAGCTTAGGACGGGAGGGCCCTCGGGAGACCCAGTACTTC. Residues: CASSLGREGPRETQYF.